The clone carrying this T cell receptor beta chain was observed a handful of times. This sample is drawn from a study of blood T cells in healthy people across ages. A second PCR of 7 to 11 cycles used a sample-barcoded 5' primer and a J-beta primer mix. TCRdb re-derived calls from the 5' RACE reads in MiXCR, one entry per CDR3 protein. The table lists over a million distinct CDR3 sequences, approximately 43% of them singletons. The V end lost 5 bases, the J end lost 5 bases, and 9 bases lay between the germline ends. The germline V gene encodes CDR1 SQVTM and CDR2 ANQGSEA. This CDR3 is 11 amino acids long.

Sample: blood. This clonotype originated in a young woman in good health. This chain joins TRBV29-1 and TRBJ2-5; no clear D gene. In nucleotides, the CDR3 is TGCAGCGTTCGTTTGGGGGAGACCCAGTACTTC. Amino acid sequence: CSVRLGETQYF.